This TCR beta chain was sequenced in a study of T cell responses to AZD1222 COVID-19 vaccine. Study-level findings and limits: Clonal diversity may have been underestimated, and the donors were mostly white British, with more females than males. Only a handful of AZD1222 recipients were seropositive at baseline. Among spike-specific TCRs, nearly half reportedly target unmutated variant regions.

On this clone: The antigen remains unidentified.

Profiled with immunoSEQ multiplex PCR; TCRdb holds only in-frame clones, not every one. The sample lists 150,000 to 200,000 clones; over 85% were seen once. The source was peripheral blood, collected 28 days after the second dose of the MenACWY control vaccine. The origin of this receptor is an adult who received the MenACWY meningococcal vaccine as a control.

In nucleotides, the CDR3 is TGTGCCAGTAGACAGCGTCAAGGGGGCCAGCCCCAGCATTTT. It specifies CASRQRQGGQPQHF. J is TRBJ1-5 and V is TRBV19; the match to TRBD1 covers 7 bases. The CDR3 contains 14 residues. With 6 bases clipped from V and 7 bases from J, the junction kept 9 bases outside the gene matches. Germline V CDR1 and CDR2: LNHDA, SQIVND (reference sequence).